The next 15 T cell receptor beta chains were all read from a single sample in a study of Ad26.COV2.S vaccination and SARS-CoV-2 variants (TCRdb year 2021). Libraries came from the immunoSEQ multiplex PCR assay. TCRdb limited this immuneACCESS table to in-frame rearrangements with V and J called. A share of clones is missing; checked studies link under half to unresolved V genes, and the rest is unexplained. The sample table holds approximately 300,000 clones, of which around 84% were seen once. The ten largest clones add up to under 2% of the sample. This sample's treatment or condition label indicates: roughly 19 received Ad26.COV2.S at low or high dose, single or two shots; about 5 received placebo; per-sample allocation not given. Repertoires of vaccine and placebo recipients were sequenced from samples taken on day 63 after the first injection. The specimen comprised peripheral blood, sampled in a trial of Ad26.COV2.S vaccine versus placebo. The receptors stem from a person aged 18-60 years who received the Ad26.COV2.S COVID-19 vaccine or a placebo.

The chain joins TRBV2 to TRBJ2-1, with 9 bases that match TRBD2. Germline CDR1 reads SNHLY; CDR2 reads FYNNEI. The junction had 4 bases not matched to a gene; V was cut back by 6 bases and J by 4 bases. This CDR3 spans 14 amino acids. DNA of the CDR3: TGTGCCAGCAGCACTAGCGGGCGTTACAATGAGCAGTTCTTC. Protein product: CASSTSGRYNEQFF. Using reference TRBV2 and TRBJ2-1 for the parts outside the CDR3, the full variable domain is EPEVTQTPSHQVTQMGQEVILRCVPISNHLYFYWYRQILGQKVEFLVSFYNNEISEKSEIFDDQFSVERPDGSNFTLKIRSTKLEDSAMYFCASSTSGRYNEQFFGPGTRLTVL.

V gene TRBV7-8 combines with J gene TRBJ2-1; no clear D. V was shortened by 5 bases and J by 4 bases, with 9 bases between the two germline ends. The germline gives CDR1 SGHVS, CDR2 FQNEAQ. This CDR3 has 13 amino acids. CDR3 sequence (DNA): TGTGCCAGCAGCCTACAGCTTTACAATGAGCAGTTCTTC. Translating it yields CASSLQLYNEQFF.

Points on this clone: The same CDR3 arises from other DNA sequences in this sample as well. Here the CDR3 DNA reads TGTGCTAGCGGACAGGGTGGAACTGAAGCTTTCTTT. Protein: CASGQGGTEAFF. V usage is TRBV12-3 or TRBV12-4 and J usage is TRBJ1-1; 8 bases are a match to TRBD1. The CDR3 is 12 amino acids.

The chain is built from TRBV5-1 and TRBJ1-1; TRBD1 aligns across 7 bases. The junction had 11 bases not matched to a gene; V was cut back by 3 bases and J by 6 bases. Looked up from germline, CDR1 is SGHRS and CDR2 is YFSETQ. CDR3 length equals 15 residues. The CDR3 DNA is TGCGCCAGCAGCTCGATGACAGGGTCGTTCGCTGAAGCTTTCTTT. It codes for CASSSMTGSFAEAFF.

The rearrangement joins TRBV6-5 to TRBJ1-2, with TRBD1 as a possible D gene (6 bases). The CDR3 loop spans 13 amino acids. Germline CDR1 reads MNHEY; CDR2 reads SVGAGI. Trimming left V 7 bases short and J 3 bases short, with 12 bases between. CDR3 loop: CASNPGQHYGYTF. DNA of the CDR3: TGTGCCAGCAATCCCGGACAGCACTATGGCTACACCTTC.

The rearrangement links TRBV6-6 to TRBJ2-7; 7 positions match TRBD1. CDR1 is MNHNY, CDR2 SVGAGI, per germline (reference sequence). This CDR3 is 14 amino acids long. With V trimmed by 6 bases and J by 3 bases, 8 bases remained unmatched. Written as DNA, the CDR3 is TGTGCCAGCAGAGCTTTGGACAGGAGCTACGAGCAGTACTTC. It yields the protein CASRALDRSYEQYF.

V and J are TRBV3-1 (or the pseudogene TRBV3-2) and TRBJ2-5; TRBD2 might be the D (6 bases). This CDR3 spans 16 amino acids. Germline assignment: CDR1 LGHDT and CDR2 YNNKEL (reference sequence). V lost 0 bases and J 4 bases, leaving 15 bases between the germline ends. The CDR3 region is CASSQDLSLGGETQYF. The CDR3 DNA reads TGTGCCAGCAGCCAAGATCTTTCTCTGGGGGGAGAGACCCAGTACTTC.

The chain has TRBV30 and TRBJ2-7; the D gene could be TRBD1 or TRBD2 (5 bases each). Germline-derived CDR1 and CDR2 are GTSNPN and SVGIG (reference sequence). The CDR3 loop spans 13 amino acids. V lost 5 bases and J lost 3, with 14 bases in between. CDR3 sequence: CAWDQGVSYEQYF. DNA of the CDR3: TGTGCCTGGGATCAGGGAGTAAGCTACGAGCAGTACTTC.

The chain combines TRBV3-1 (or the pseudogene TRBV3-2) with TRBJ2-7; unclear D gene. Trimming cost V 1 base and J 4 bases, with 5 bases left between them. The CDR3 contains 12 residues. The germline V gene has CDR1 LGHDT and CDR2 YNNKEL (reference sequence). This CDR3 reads CASSQGGYEQYF. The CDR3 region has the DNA TGTGCCAGCAGCCAAGGAGGATACGAGCAGTACTTC.

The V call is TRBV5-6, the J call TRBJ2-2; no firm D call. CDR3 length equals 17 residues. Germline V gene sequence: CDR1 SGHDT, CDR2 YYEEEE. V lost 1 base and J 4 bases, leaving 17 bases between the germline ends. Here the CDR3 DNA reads TGTGCCAGCAGCTTGACTCCAACGTGGAGAATCACCGGGGAGCTGTTTTTT. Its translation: CASSLTPTWRITGELFF. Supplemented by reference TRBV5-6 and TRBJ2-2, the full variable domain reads DAGVTQSPTHLIKTRGQQVTLRCSPKSGHDTVSWYQQALGQGPQFIFQYYEEEERQRGNFPDRFSGHQFPNYSSELNVNALLLGDSALYLCASSLTPTWRITGELFFGEGSRLTVL.

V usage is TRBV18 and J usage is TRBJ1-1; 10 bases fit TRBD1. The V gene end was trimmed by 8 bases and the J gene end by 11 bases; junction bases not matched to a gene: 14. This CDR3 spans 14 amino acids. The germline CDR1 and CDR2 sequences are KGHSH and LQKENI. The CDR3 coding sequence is TGTGCCAGCCGAGAGTCCCGGGACAGGGGTTGGGCTTTCTTT. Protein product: CASRESRDRGWAFF. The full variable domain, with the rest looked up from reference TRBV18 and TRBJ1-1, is NAGVMQNPRHLVRRRGQEARLRCSPMKGHSHVYWYRQLPEEGLKFMVYLQKENIIDESGMPKERFSAEFPKEGPSILRIQQVVRGDSAAYFCASRESRDRGWAFFGQGTRLTVV.

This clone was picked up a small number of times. In DNA, the CDR3 is TGTGCCAGCACCCCCGCGAACACCGGGGAGCTGTTTTTT. Its translation is CASTPANTGELFF. The chain couples TRBV5-4 to TRBJ2-2, with D hard to call. The V gene's germline CDR1 is SGHNT and CDR2 YYREEE (reference sequence). The CDR3 runs to 13 residues. V gave up 6 bases and J gave up 0 bases, with 6 bases separating them. Supplemented by reference TRBV5-4 and TRBJ2-2, the full variable domain reads ETGVTQSPTHLIKTRGQQVTLRCSSQSGHNTVSWYQQALGQGPQFIFQYYREEENGRGNFPPRFSGLQFPNYSSELNVNALELDDSALYLCASTPANTGELFFGEGSRLTVL.

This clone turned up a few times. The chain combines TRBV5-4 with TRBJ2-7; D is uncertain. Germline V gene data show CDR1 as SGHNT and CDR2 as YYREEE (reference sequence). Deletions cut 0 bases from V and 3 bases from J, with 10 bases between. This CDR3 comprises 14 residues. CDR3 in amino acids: CASSLGAGDYEQYF. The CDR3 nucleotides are TGTGCCAGCAGCTTGGGGGCTGGGGACTACGAGCAGTACTTC. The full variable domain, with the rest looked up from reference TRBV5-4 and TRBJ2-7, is ETGVTQSPTHLIKTRGQQVTLRCSSQSGHNTVSWYQQALGQGPQFIFQYYREEENGRGNFPPRFSGLQFPNYSSELNVNALELDDSALYLCASSLGAGDYEQYFGPGTRLTVT.

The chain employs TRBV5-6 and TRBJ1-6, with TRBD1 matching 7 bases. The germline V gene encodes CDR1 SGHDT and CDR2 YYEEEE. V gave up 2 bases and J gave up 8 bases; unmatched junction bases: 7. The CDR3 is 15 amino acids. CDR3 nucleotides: TGTGCCAGCAGCTTCTACAGGGGTCCCTATTCACCCCTCCACTTT. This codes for CASSFYRGPYSPLHF. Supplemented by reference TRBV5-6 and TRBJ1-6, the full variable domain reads DAGVTQSPTHLIKTRGQQVTLRCSPKSGHDTVSWYQQALGQGPQFIFQYYEEEERQRGNFPDRFSGHQFPNYSSELNVNALLLGDSALYLCASSFYRGPYSPLHFGNGTRLTVT.

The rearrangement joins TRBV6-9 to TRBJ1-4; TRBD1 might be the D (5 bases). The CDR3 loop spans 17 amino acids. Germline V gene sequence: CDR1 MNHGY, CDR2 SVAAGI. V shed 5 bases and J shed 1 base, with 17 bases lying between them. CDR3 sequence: CASSPPRGEGTNEKLFF. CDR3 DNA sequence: TGTGCCAGCAGTCCGCCCCGGGGCGAGGGAACTAATGAAAAACTGTTTTTT.